Each of the 25 T cell receptor beta chains below was sequenced from the same sample in a study of response to subunit inactivated influenza vaccine. Each CDR3 protein gets one entry after TCRdb re-called the RT-PCR reads with MiXCR. Among roughly 760,000 distinct CDR3 sequences listed, 21% were seen once. The sequencing used PBMCs from blood, collected around 5 days after vaccination. The receptors shown here come from a man aged 50-60 years who received an inactivated influenza vaccine.

Many counts were recorded for this clonotype. V gene TRBV5-1 combines with J gene TRBJ2-1, with D possibly matching TRBD2 (6 bases). From germline, CDR1 is SGHRS and CDR2 YFSETQ. The CDR3 sequence is 16 residues long. Trimming removed 0 bases from V and 0 bases from J, with 10 bases in between. CDR3: CASSLDQRASYNEQFF. As DNA, the CDR3 is TGCGCCAGCAGCTTGGACCAGCGGGCCTCCTACAATGAGCAGTTCTTC.

This clonotype was found a few times. CDR3 residues: CASSSRAGDILYEQYF. For the CDR3, the DNA is TGTGCCAGCAGCTCGAGAGCGGGAGACATTCTTTACGAGCAGTACTTC. The chain has TRBV7-2 and TRBJ2-7; 8 bases are a match to TRBD2. Trimming cost V 4 bases and J 4 bases; bases outside gene matches: 12. The CDR3 runs to 16 residues. Germline V gene data show CDR1 as SGHTA and CDR2 as FQGNSA.

This clonotype was picked up a small number of times. The chain has TRBV12-3 or TRBV12-4 and TRBJ1-6; D is undetermined. The CDR3 totals 13 residues. Trimming stripped 6 bases from V and 8 bases from J, with 11 bases between. This chain's CDR3 is CASSGIGDSPLHF. The CDR3 DNA is TGTGCCAGCAGCGGGATCGGGGATTCACCCCTCCACTTT.

This clonotype occurred a few times. The V gene is TRBV6-5, the J gene TRBJ2-7; 10 bases line up with TRBD1. The CDR3 loop spans 17 amino acids. Germline trimming cut 1 base from V and 6 bases from J; bases unmatched to any gene: 12. Germline CDR1 MNHEY, CDR2 SVGAGI. The CDR3 region has the DNA TGTGCCAGCAGTTACTACGACGGGACAGGGGTGATGGGCGAGCAGTACTTC. As protein: CASSYYDGTGVMGEQYF.

This clonotype came up a few times. The chain combines TRBV12-3 or TRBV12-4 with TRBJ2-4; D is possibly TRBD1 (6 bases). V was pared by 5 bases and J by 3 bases, with 14 bases between. The CDR3 is made up of 15 amino acids. CDR3 in DNA: TGTGCCAGCAGTCGCAGGGGCTGGGACAAAAACATTCAGTACTTC. Translated: CASSRRGWDKNIQYF.

J is TRBJ2-3 and V is TRBV5-5, with D unclear. The CDR3 has 16 amino acids. Germline V gene data show CDR1 as SGHKS and CDR2 as YYEKEE (reference sequence). Between the trimmed V and J ends, which lost 0 bases and 0 bases, there was a span of 11 bases. As DNA, the CDR3 is TGTGCCAGCAGCTTGGTTTCCAGTCTAAGCACAGATACGCAGTATTTT. This gives the protein CASSLVSSLSTDTQYF.

This clonotype occurred many times. This chain joins TRBV6-5 and TRBJ2-5; 13 bases match TRBD2. This CDR3 region has 16 residues. The germline V gene encodes CDR1 MNHEY and CDR2 SVGAGI. The trim removed 2 bases at V and 5 bases at J, leaving 5 bases unmatched. For the CDR3, the DNA is TGTGCCAGCAGTTACGGGGGGACTAGCGGGGTGGAGACCCAGTACTTC. Its translation: CASSYGGTSGVETQYF.

At least ten counts were recorded for this clonotype. V gene TRBV7-6 combines with J gene TRBJ2-2; D is undetermined. This CDR3 comprises 14 residues. V was trimmed by 1 base and J by 7 bases, leaving 10 bases between them. Germline V lookup: CDR1 SGHVS, CDR2 FNYEAQ. CDR3 sequence reads: CASSLGVGGGELFF. CDR3 DNA sequence: TGTGCCAGCAGCTTAGGGGTAGGCGGCGGGGAGCTGTTTTTT.

This chain connects TRBV12-3 or TRBV12-4 to TRBJ1-1; 9 bases line up with TRBD1. The CDR3 spans 14 residues. Trimming at V came to 7 bases and at J to 7 bases, leaving 10 bases not matched to a gene. CDR3 loop: CASTPGTGTIEAFF. CDR3 DNA: TGTGCCAGCACCCCTGGGACAGGGACTATTGAAGCTTTCTTT.

This clonotype was counted many times. V usage is TRBV29-1 and J usage is TRBJ2-3; TRBD1 aligns across 9 bases. The V gene's germline CDR1 is SQVTM and CDR2 ANQGSEA. The CDR3 loop spans 13 amino acids. Trimming took 6 bases from V and 5 from J; bases not matched to a gene: 6. CDR3 sequence (DNA): TGCAGCGTCCGGGACAGGGACAGAGATACGCAGTATTTT. This codes for CSVRDRDRDTQYF.

V is TRBV20-1 and J is TRBJ2-2; TRBD2 matches at 9 bases. The ends lost 5 bases at V and 2 bases at J; junction bases unmatched: 6. This CDR3 is 15 amino acids long. CDR1 DFQATT and CDR2 SNEGSKA come from the germline V gene (reference sequence). Here the CDR3 reads CSARRLAANTGELFF. CDR3 in DNA: TGCAGTGCTCGTAGACTAGCGGCTAACACCGGGGAGCTGTTTTTT.

The chain couples TRBV30 to TRBJ2-5; D unresolved. The CDR3 totals 12 residues. Per the germline V gene, CDR1 is GTSNPN and CDR2 is SVGIG (reference sequence). V was pared by 1 base and J by 5 bases, with 8 bases between. CDR3 nucleotides: TGTGCCTGGAGTGGTGGATCGGAGACCCAGTACTTC. This translates into CAWSGGSETQYF.

This clonotype was observed many times. This chain uses TRBV20-1 with TRBJ1-1; possibly TRBD1 for D (5 bases). V was trimmed by 3 bases and J by 10 bases, leaving 15 bases between them. The CDR3 covers 12 residues. The V gene's germline CDR1 is DFQATT and CDR2 SNEGSKA (reference sequence). CDR3 sequence reads: CSASDRGERAFF. CDR3 sequence (DNA): TGCAGTGCTAGTGATCGGGGCGAGAGAGCTTTCTTT.

This chain uses TRBV12-3 or TRBV12-4 with TRBJ1-2; TRBD1 matches 7 bases. Trimming cost V 4 bases and J 2 bases; bases outside gene matches: 4. This CDR3 spans 14 amino acids. The CDR3: CASSWGQTNYGYTF. The DNA of the CDR3 is TGTGCCAGCAGTTGGGGACAGACAAACTATGGCTACACCTTC.

The chain has TRBV7-2 and TRBJ2-3; D is uncertain. Germline V CDR1 and CDR2: SGHTA, FQGNSA. The CDR3 spans 14 residues. The V gene lost 5 bases and the J gene lost 3 bases, with 12 bases spanning the gap. The CDR3 loop reads CASSPAAVTDTQYF. In nucleotides, the CDR3 is TGTGCCAGCAGCCCCGCCGCGGTAACAGATACGCAGTATTTT.

V and J are TRBV5-1 and TRBJ2-7, with D possibly being TRBD1 (6 bases). V was pared by 5 bases and J by 5 bases, with 20 bases between. This CDR3 region has 15 residues. Germline V gene lookup returns CDR1 SGHRS and CDR2 YFSETQ. In nucleotides, the CDR3 is TGCGCCAGCAGGGGGTCGTGGCAGGGGATCCACGAGCAGTACTTC. The encoded protein is CASRGSWQGIHEQYF.

In its sample, this clonotype was seen many times. The chain uses TRBV7-8 and TRBJ2-2; no definite D call. CDR1 SGHVS and CDR2 FQNEAQ come from the germline V gene. Trimming cost V 4 bases and J 7 bases, with 7 bases left between them. The CDR3 covers 12 residues. CDR3 sequence: CASSSRVGELFF. As DNA, the CDR3 is TGTGCCAGCAGCTCACGAGTCGGGGAGCTGTTTTTT.

This clonotype was found a few times. The J gene is TRBJ1-4, the V gene TRBV16; TRBD1 might be the D (5 bases). The V end was cut by 1 base, the J end by 8 bases, with 17 bases between. The length of the CDR3 is 16 residues. Germline V CDR1 and CDR2: KGHSY, FQNENV. CDR3 bases: TGTGCCAGCAGCCAATTTATTGAGGGACGAGAAGAAAAACTGTTTTTT. It codes for CASSQFIEGREEKLFF.

This chain joins TRBV7-9 and TRBJ2-7; unclear D gene. The CDR3 contains 10 residues. The V gene's germline CDR1 is SEHNR and CDR2 FQNEAQ (reference sequence). Trimming cost V 11 bases and J 7 bases, with 12 bases left between them. The CDR3 sequence: CAVGSREQYF. The CDR3 bases are TGTGCCGTAGGGTCGAGGGAGCAGTACTTC. The complete variable domain, with remaining parts taken from reference TRBV7-9 and TRBJ2-7, reads DTGVSQNPRHKITKRGQNVTFRCDPISEHNRLYWYRQTLGQGPEFLTYFQNEAQLEKSRLLSDRFSAERPKGSFSTLEIQRTEQGDSAMYLCAVGSREQYFGPGTRLTVT.

The genes are TRBV20-1 and TRBJ2-2; 11 positions agree with TRBD2. Germline lookup yields CDR1 DFQATT and CDR2 SNEGSKA (reference sequence). This CDR3 has 16 residues. With 5 bases clipped from V and 2 bases from J, the junction kept 7 bases outside the gene matches. The CDR3 reads CSAFPGTSGNTGELFF. DNA for the CDR3: TGCAGTGCTTTCCCCGGGACTAGCGGTAACACCGGGGAGCTGTTTTTT.

This clonotype was observed many times. The chain couples TRBV4-3 to TRBJ2-2; no clear D gene. The CDR3 totals 13 residues. Germline CDR1 LGHNA, CDR2 YSLEER. The V gene lost 1 base and the J gene lost 7 bases, with 7 bases spanning the gap. Here the CDR3 reads CASSQGRVGELFF. Written as DNA, the CDR3 is TGCGCCAGCAGCCAAGGGCGCGTCGGGGAGCTGTTTTTT.

The chain employs TRBV7-2 and TRBJ2-2; TRBD2 matches at 8 bases. This CDR3 has 17 amino acids. Trimming removed 5 bases from V and 7 bases from J; junction bases left unmatched: 15. Germline V gene lookup returns CDR1 SGHTA and CDR2 FQGNSA. The CDR3 DNA sequence: TGTGCCAGCAGCCCCCAAATTGCGGGGGGAAGGGTCGGGGAGCTGTTTTTT. The encoded protein is CASSPQIAGGRVGELFF.

This clonotype was seen repeatedly, ten times or more. The chain recombines TRBV5-1 with TRBJ2-5; 7 bases align to TRBD1. V shed 4 bases and J 4 bases; nucleotides not matched to a gene: 10. The CDR3 sequence is 15 residues long. Germline V gene data show CDR1 as SGHRS and CDR2 as YFSETQ. CDR3 loop: CASSGDTGVVETQYF. Written as DNA, the CDR3 is TGCGCCAGCAGCGGAGATACAGGGGTCGTAGAGACCCAGTACTTC.

The gene calls are TRBV29-1 and TRBJ1-2; weak D call: TRBD1 (5 bases). This CDR3 is built from 13 residues. Germline V gene sequence: CDR1 SQVTM, CDR2 ANQGSEA. Trimming shortened V by 4 bases and J by 5 bases, and 14 bases separated the two germline ends. The CDR3 reads CSVGQKQSYGYTF. The CDR3 bases are TGCAGCGTTGGACAGAAACAAAGTTATGGCTACACCTTC.

In the case of this clonotype: Since the CDR3 does not end with the conserved phenylalanine or tryptophan, this likely comes from a read error. The DNA is omitted, as the CDR3 cannot be located on it reliably, and the CDR3 follows TCRdb's listing. V and J are TRBV21-1 and TRBJ2-5; the table's D call, TRBD2, has no DNA check behind it. TRBV21-1 is designated a pseudogene. The CDR3 contains 10 residues when both ends are counted. The CDR3 here is CASSKASGRI.